Listed below are T cell receptor beta chains from one sample, sequenced in a study of cytomegalovirus exposure and HLA in healthy donors. The protocol was immunoSEQ multiplex PCR, while the TCRdb copy is restricted to in-frame clones and leaves out a portion. Among about 150,000 clones listed, 70% to 80% were seen once. The sequenced sample was PBMCs. The receptor source for this set is a man aged 25-40 years in good health and CMV-seropositive. CDR3s include the opening cysteine and the closing phenylalanine or tryptophan. A D gene is named only where the DNA matches it firmly. Where a row states a size, it is once, few, many or the class of an expanded clone; other rows omit it.

once	TRBJ2-1	TRBD2	TRBV6-5	TGTGCCAGCAGCCCAGCGGGGACCCCCTACAATGAGCAGTTCTTC	CASSPAGTPYNEQFF
-	TRBJ2-7	TRBD2	TRBV19	TGTGCCAGTAGCTCTAGCGGTTACGAGCAGTACTTC	CASSSSGYEQYF
-	TRBJ2-3	-	TRBV11-2	TGTGCCAGCAGCCCCTCGGGTTCCGACACAGATACGCAGTATTTT	CASSPSGSDTDTQYF
-	TRBJ1-5	-	TRBV11-1	TGTGCCAGCAGCTTACCGCCCGGCTCTAGTATCAATCAGCCCCAGCATTTT	CASSLPPGSSINQPQHF
-	TRBJ1-2	-	TRBV5-8	TGTGCCAGCAGCCAAGCAGGATTGGGCTATGGCTACACCTTC	CASSQAGLGYGYTF
-	TRBJ1-5	-	TRBV19	TGTGCCAGTAGTATAGAGGCAGGGCGCCTCAATCAGCCCCAGCATTTT	CASSIEAGRLNQPQHF
-	TRBJ2-7	-	TRBV18	TGTGCCAGCTCACCTAGGGGGGGCGTTCAATCCTACGAGCAGTACTTC	CASSPRGGVQSYEQYF
-	TRBJ1-5	-	TRBV7-8	TGTGCCAGCAGCTTAGCGCAGAACCAGCCCCAGCATTTT	CASSLAQNQPQHF
-	TRBJ1-4	TRBD1	TRBV5-1	TGCGCCAGCAGCTCGGGACAGGCCGGCGAAAAACTGTTTTTT	CASSSGQAGEKLFF
-	TRBJ2-7	-	TRBV7-6	TGTGCCAGCAGCTTGTCCGAGCTCAGCGAGCAGTACTTC	CASSLSELSEQYF
-	TRBJ2-7	-	TRBV28	TGTGCCAGCAGTTTAACGAGGGCCTACGAGCAGTACTTC	CASSLTRAYEQYF
-	TRBJ1-1	TRBD1	TRBV4-1	TGCGCCAGCAGCCAAGCCGACAGGGGCACTGAAGCTTTCTTT	CASSQADRGTEAFF
-	TRBJ2-7	-	TRBV6-5	TGTGCCAGCAAGAGAGCGGCGGGAGAGCAGTACTTC	CASKRAAGEQYF
-	TRBJ2-7	-	TRBV5-1	TGCGCCAGCAGCTTGGGTAGCGGAGCCTTGACCTACGAGCAGTACTTC	CASSLGSGALTYEQYF
-	TRBJ1-1	TRBD1	TRBV7-9	TGTTCCAGCAGCTTGGGACAGGGTAACACTGAAGCTTTCTTT	CSSSLGQGNTEAFF
-	TRBJ1-3	-	TRBV6-4	TGTGCCAGCAGCCAGGACAGCGACTCTGGAAACACCATATATTTT	CASSQDSDSGNTIYF
-	TRBJ2-1	TRBD2	TRBV11-3	TGTGCCAGCAGCTTAGGACGGACTAGCGGATCGAATGAGCAGTTCTTC	CASSLGRTSGSNEQFF
few	TRBJ2-5	TRBD2	TRBV11-3	TGTGCCAGCAGCTTGGGACTAGCGGGAGGAGAGACCCAGTACTTC	CASSLGLAGGETQYF
-	TRBJ2-3	-	TRBV9	TGTGCCAGCAGCCCCAGGTGGTTCACTAGCACAGATACGCAGTATTTT	CASSPRWFTSTDTQYF
-	TRBJ2-1	-	TRBV11-2	TGTGCCAGCAGCTCCCCGTCGGGGTTTTTGGATGAGCAGTTCTTC	CASSSPSGFLDEQFF
-	TRBJ1-2	-	TRBV5-1	TGCGCCAGCAGCGCGGCCCAAAACTATGGCTACACCTTC	CASSAAQNYGYTF
-	TRBJ1-1	TRBD1	TRBV6-5	TGTGCCAGCAGTTACTTTCTTCCGGACAGGGGAGTTGAAGCTTTCTTT	CASSYFLPDRGVEAFF
-	TRBJ2-7	-	TRBV2	TGTTCCAGCAGGCCGACTTCATACGAGCAGTACTTC	CSSRPTSYEQYF
-	TRBJ2-7	TRBD2	TRBV15	TGTGCCACCGCCAGCGGGAGTTACGAGCAGTACTTC	CATASGSYEQYF
-	TRBJ1-1	-	TRBV6-6	TGTGCCAGCAGCGACCCATCGTCCAGGGGGAACACTGAAGCTTTCTTT	CASSDPSSRGNTEAFF
-	TRBJ1-4	TRBD1	TRBV7-6	TGTGCCAGCAGCAAAGGGACAGGGGGCGGGGGTGAAAAACTGTTTTTT	CASSKGTGGGGEKLFF
-	TRBJ2-7	-	TRBV9	TGTGCCAGCAGCCCTCGGAGGCACTCCTACGAGCAGTACTTC	CASSPRRHSYEQYF
few	TRBJ2-2	-	TRBV10-3	TGTGCCACGGAGGGGGCTGTCTCCACCGGGGAGCTGTTTTTT	CATEGAVSTGELFF
few	TRBJ1-1	-	TRBV9	TGTGCCAGCAGCCCAGGGCCGTTTGCTCCCAACACTGAAGCTTTCTTT	CASSPGPFAPNTEAFF
-	TRBJ2-7	-	TRBV28	TGTGCCAGCAGTCCCGAGGGCCGGGGTGTGGGGTACTACGAGCAGTACTTC	CASSPEGRGVGYYEQYF
-	TRBJ2-7	TRBD1	TRBV28	TGTGCCAGCAGTCAACCGGGACAGGGGTACGAGCAGTACTTC	CASSQPGQGYEQYF
once	TRBJ1-6	-	TRBV30	TGTGCCTGGAAACCAGGGGATAATTCACCCCTCCACTTT	CAWKPGDNSPLHF
-	TRBJ2-2	-	TRBV28	TGTGCCAGCAGTTCCGACATTCTGAACACCGGGGAGCTGTTTTTT	CASSSDILNTGELFF